What follows describes a single T cell receptor (beta chain). Antigen: not known. Documented treatment: approximately 11-day PBMC culture with coronavirus spike peptide pools or control peptides (ViraFEST assay). CDR3 length: 14 amino acids. CDR1 and CDR2 from the germline V gene are ENHRY and SYGVKD. V was cut by 3 bases and J by 7 bases, with 13 bases left in between. This entry comes from a study of vaccination and CD4 T cells after COVID-19. Across the study: Post-vaccine specimens were obtained a median 72 days after dose two (range 14 to 241).

The Oncomine TCR Beta short-read assay was what sequenced the DNA obtained from cultured CD4+ T cells. Cultured CD4+ T cells yielded the extracted genomic DNA. TCRdb reprocessed the PCR reads with MiXCR, giving one entry per CDR3 protein. The sample lists several thousand distinct CDR3 sequences, less than 70% occurring once. The chain couples TRBV10-3 to TRBJ2-1, with TRBD1 as a possible D gene (6 bases). The input for sequencing was cultured CD4+ T cells from blood, taken after SARS-CoV-2 vaccination. This receptor was obtained from a human donor with COVID-19. CDR3: CAISDDRMGNEQFF. The CDR3 DNA sequence: TGTGCCATCAGTGATGACAGGATGGGGAATGAGCAGTTCTTC.